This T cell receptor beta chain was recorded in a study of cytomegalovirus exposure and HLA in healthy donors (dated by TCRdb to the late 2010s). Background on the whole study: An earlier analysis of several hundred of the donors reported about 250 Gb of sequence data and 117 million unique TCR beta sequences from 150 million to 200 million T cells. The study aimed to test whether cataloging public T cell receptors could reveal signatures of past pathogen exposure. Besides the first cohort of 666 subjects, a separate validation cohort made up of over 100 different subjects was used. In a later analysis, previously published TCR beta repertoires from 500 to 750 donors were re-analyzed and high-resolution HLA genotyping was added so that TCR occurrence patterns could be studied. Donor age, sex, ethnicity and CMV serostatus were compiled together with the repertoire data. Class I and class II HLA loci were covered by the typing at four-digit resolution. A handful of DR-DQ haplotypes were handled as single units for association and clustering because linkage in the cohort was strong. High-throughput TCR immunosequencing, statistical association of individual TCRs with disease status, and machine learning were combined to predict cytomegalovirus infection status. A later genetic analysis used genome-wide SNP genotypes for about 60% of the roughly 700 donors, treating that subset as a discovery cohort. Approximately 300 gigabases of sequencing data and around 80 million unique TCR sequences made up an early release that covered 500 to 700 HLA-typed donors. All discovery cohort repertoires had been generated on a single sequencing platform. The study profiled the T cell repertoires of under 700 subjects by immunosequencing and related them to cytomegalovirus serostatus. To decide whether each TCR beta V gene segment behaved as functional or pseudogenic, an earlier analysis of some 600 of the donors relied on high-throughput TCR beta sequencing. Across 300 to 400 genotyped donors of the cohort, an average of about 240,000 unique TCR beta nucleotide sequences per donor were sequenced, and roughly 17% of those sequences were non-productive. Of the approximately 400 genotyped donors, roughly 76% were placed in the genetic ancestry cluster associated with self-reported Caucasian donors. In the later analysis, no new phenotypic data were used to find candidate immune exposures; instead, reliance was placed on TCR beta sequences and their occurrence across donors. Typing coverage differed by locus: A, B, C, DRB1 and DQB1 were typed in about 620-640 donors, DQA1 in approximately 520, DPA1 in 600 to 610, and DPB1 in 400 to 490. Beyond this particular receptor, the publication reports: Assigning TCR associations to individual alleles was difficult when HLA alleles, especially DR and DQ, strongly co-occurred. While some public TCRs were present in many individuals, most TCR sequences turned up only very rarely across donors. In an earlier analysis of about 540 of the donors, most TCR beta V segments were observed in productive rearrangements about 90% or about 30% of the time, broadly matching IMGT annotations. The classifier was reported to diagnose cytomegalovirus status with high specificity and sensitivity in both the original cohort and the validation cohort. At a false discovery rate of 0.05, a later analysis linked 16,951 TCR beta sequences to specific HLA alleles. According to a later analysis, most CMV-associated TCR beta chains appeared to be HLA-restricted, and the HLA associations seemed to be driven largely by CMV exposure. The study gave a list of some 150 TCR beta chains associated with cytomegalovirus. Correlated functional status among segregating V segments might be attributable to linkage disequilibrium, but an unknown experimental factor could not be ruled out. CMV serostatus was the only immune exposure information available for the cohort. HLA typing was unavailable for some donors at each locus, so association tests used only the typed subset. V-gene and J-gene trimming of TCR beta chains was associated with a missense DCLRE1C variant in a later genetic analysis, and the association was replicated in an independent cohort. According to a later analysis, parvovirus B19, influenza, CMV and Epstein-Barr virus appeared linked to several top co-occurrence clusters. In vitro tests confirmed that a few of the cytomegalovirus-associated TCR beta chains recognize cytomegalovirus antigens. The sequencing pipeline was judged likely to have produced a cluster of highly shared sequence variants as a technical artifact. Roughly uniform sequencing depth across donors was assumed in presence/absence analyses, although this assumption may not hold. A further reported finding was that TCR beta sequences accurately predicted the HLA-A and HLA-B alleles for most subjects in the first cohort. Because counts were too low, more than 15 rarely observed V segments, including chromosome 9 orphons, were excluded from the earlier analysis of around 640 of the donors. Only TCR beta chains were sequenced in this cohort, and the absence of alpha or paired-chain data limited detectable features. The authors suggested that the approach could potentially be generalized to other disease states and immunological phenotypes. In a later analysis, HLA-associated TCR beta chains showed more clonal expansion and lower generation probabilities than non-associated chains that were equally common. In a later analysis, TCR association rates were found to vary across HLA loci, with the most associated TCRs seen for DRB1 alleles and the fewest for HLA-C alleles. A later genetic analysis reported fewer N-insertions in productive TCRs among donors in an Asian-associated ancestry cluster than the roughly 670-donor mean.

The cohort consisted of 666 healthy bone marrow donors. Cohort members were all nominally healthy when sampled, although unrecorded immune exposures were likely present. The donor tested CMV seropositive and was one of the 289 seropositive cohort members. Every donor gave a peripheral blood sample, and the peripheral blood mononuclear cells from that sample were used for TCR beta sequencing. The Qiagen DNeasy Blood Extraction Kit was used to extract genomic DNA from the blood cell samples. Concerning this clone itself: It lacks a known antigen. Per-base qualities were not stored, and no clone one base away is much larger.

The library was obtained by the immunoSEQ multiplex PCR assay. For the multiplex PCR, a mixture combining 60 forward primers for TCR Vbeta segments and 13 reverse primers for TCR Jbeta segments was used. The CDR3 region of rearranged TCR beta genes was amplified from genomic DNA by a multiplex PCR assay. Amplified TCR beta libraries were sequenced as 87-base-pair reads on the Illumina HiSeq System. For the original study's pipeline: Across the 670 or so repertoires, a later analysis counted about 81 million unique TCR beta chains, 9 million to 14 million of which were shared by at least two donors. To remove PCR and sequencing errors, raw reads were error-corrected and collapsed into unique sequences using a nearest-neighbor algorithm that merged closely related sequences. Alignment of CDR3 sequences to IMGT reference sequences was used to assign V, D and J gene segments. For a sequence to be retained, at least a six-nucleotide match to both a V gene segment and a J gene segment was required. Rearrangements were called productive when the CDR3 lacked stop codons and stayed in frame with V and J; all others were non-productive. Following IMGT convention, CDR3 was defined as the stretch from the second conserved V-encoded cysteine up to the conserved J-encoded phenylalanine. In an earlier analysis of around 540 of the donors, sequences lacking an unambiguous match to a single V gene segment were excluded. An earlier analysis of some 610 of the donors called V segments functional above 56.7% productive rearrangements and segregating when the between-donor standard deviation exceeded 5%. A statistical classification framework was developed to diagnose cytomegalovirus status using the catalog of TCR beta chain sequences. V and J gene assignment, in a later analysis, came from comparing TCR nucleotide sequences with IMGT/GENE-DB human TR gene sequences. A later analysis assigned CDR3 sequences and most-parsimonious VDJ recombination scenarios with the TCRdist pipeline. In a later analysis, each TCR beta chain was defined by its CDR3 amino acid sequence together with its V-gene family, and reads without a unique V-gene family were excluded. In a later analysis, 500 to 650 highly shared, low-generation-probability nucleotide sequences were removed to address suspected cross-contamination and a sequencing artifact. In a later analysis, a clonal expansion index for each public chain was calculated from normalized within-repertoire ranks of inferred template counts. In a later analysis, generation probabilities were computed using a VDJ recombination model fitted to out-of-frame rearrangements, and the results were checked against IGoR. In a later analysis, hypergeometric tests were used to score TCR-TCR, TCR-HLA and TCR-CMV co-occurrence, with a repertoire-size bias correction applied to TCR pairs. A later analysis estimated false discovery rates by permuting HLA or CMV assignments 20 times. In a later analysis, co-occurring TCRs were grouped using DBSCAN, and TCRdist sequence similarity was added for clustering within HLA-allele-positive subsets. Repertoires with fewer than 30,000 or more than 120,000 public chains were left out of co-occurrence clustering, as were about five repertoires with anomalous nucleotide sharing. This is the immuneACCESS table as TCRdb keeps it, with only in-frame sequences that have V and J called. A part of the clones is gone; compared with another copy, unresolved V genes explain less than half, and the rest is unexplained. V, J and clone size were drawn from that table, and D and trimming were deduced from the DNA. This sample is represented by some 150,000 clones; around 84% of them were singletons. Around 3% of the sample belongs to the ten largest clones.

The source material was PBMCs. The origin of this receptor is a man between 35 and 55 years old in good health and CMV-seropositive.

The CDR3 protein: CAISHDRGQETQYF. The nucleotide sequence is given as TGTGCCATCAGTCACGACAGGGGGCAAGAGACCCAGTACTTC. The rearranged segments are TRBV10-3 and TRBJ2-5, with TRBD1 matching 9 junction bases. Taken from the germline V gene, the CDR1 and CDR2 loops are ENHRY and SYGVKD. The germline V end is reduced by 5 bases and the J end by 2 bases; junction bases left unmatched: 3. From its cysteine to its phenylalanine, the CDR3 spans 14 amino acids. Left in the record is the CDR3 DNA by itself, 42 bases read in frame from the first base.